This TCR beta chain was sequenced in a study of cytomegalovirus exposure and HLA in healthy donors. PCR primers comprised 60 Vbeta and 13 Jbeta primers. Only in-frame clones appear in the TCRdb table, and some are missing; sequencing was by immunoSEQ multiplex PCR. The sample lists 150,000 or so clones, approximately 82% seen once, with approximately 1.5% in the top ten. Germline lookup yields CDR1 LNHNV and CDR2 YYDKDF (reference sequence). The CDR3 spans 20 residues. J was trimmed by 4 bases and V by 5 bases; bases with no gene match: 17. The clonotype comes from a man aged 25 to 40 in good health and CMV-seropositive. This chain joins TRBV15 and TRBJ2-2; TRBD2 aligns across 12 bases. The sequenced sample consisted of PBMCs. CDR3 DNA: TGTGCCACCAGCGCGATGAGTCGGGCTAGCGGGAGGGAGAGCACCGGGGAGCTGTTTTTT. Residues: CATSAMSRASGRESTGELFF.